The 32 T cell receptor beta chains below all came from one sample that was sequenced in a study of OX40 agonist ivuxolimab in advanced cancers. The data were produced by immunoSEQ multiplex PCR, yet TCRdb's version contains in-frame clones alone and is incomplete. The table includes 55,000 to 70,000 clones, approximately 80% detected once. The starting material was CD4+ or CD8+ T cells sorted from blood, obtained in a trial of the OX40 agonist ivuxolimab. All receptors come from an adult with an advanced solid tumor such as melanoma, head and neck, liver or kidney cancer.

This sequence joins TRBV5-1 and TRBJ2-3; D is possibly TRBD2 (7 bases). Trimming took 3 bases from V and 3 from J, leaving 14 bases between them. This CDR3 contains 15 residues. Germline V gene lookup returns CDR1 SGHRS and CDR2 YFSETQ. The CDR3 loop is CASSSAGARTDTQYF. Here the CDR3 DNA reads TGCGCCAGCAGCTCGGCGGGGGCCAGAACAGATACGCAGTATTTT. Combining the CDR3 with reference TRBV5-1 and TRBJ2-3 gives the whole variable domain KAGVTQTPRYLIKTRGQQVTLSCSPISGHRSVSWYQQTPGQGLQFLFEYFSETQRNKGNFPGRFSGRQFSNSRSEMNVSTLELGDSALYLCASSSAGARTDTQYFGPGTRLTVL.

The chain employs TRBV4-1 and TRBJ1-1, with 7 bases fitting TRBD1. Per germline, CDR1 MGHRA and CDR2 YSYEKL. The CDR3 runs to 16 residues. V lost 4 bases to trimming and J lost 2 bases; unmatched junction nucleotides: 10. CDR3 loop: CASSPGDRVRNTEAFF. CDR3 sequence (DNA): TGCGCCAGCAGCCCCGGAGACAGGGTGAGAAACACTGAAGCTTTCTTT.

The sample holds a few counts of this clone. This CDR3 is CASMTGLLGVNTEAFF. CDR3 bases: TGCGCCAGCATGACAGGCCTCCTTGGGGTGAACACTGAAGCTTTCTTT. The rearrangement joins TRBV5-1 to TRBJ1-1; tentatively, D is TRBD1 (6 bases). The CDR3 consists of 16 residues. Trimming pared 6 bases from V and 0 bases from J, leaving 18 bases between. CDR1 and CDR2 from the germline V gene are SGHRS and YFSETQ. Supplemented by reference TRBV5-1 and TRBJ1-1, the full variable domain reads KAGVTQTPRYLIKTRGQQVTLSCSPISGHRSVSWYQQTPGQGLQFLFEYFSETQRNKGNFPGRFSGRQFSNSRSEMNVSTLELGDSALYLCASMTGLLGVNTEAFFGQGTRLTVV.

The V call is TRBV6-1, the J call TRBJ1-3; maybe TRBD1 (6 bases). CDR1 and CDR2 (germline): MNHNS, SASEGT. Trimming shortened V by 4 bases and J by 5 bases, and 18 bases separated the two germline ends. The CDR3 is 16 residues long. CDR3 DNA sequence: TGTGCCAGCAGTGGGACACAGGGAAATCGTAGAAACACCATATATTTT. Its protein is CASSGTQGNRRNTIYF.

A remark on this clone: Relative to the germline gene, one junction end is altered; a read error may explain this. This rearrangement joins TRBV7-7 to TRBJ1-4; D gene uncertain. This CDR3 comprises 13 residues. Germline V CDR1 and CDR2: SSHAT, FNYEAQ (reference sequence). The CDR3 DNA is TGTGCTAGCAGTTTGGGTCCTAATGAAAAACTGTTTTTT. Its translation: CASSLGPNEKLFF.

V usage is TRBV18 and J usage is TRBJ1-2, with a tentative D call TRBD1 (5 bases). From germline, CDR1 is KGHSH and CDR2 LQKENI. CDR3 length: 14 amino acids. V was trimmed by 2 bases and J by 8 bases, leaving 15 bases between them. As DNA, the CDR3 is TGTGCCAGCTCACCAAGGGCCTCAGGACACGGCTACACCTTC. Its translation is CASSPRASGHGYTF. The full variable domain, its missing parts supplied by reference TRBV18 and TRBJ1-2, is NAGVMQNPRHLVRRRGQEARLRCSPMKGHSHVYWYRQLPEEGLKFMVYLQKENIIDESGMPKERFSAEFPKEGPSILRIQQVVRGDSAAYFCASSPRASGHGYTFGSGTRLTVV.

This sequence joins TRBV2 and TRBJ2-2, with TRBD1 matching over 7 bases. In germline, CDR1 is SNHLY, CDR2 FYNNEI. This CDR3 has 16 residues. Trimming at V came to 3 bases and at J to 2 bases, leaving 6 bases not matched to a gene. This chain's CDR3 is CASSDATGYNTGELFF. CDR3 nucleotides: TGTGCCAGCAGTGACGCGACAGGGTACAACACCGGGGAGCTGTTTTTT.

The chain employs TRBV5-1 and TRBJ1-2, with 7 positions matching TRBD1. The CDR3 consists of 14 residues. Germline loops: CDR1 SGHRS, CDR2 YFSETQ. Unmatched junction bases numbered 7, after V lost 4 bases and J lost 4 bases. This CDR3 is CASSPTGFPYGYTF. The CDR3 DNA follows: TGCGCCAGCAGCCCGACAGGGTTCCCCTATGGCTACACCTTC.

This rearrangement joins TRBV29-1 to TRBJ2-3; 7 nucleotides agree with TRBD1. J was trimmed by 5 bases and V by 6 bases; bases with no gene match: 5. The germline V gene has CDR1 SQVTM and CDR2 ANQGSEA. The CDR3 length is 12 residues. CDR3 coding DNA: TGCAGCGTGGCGACAGGGATAGATACGCAGTATTTT. This sequence encodes CSVATGIDTQYF.

The V and J genes are TRBV11-2 and TRBJ2-2; D remains ambiguous. The CDR3 contains 14 residues. V shed 2 bases and J shed 5 bases, with 9 bases lying between them. From germline, CDR1 is SGHAT and CDR2 FQNNGV. CDR3 amino acids: CASSLIQGTGELFF. The CDR3 DNA sequence: TGTGCCAGCAGCTTAATCCAAGGGACCGGGGAGCTGTTTTTT.

The V and J genes are TRBV6-1 and TRBJ1-1, with D unresolved. CDR3 length: 12 amino acids. CDR1 is MNHNS and CDR2 is SASEGT in the germline V gene. V gave up 4 bases and J gave up 8 bases, with 11 bases separating them. CDR3 bases: TGTGCCAGCAGTGCGACGACAATCGAAGCTTTCTTT. Translated: CASSATTIEAFF.

This clone was seen a single time. The chain has TRBV28 and TRBJ2-1; 8 nucleotides match TRBD1. V was clipped by 8 bases and J by 1 base; unmatched bases: 4. CDR1 is MDHEN and CDR2 is SYDVKM in the germline V gene. The CDR3 is 14 amino acids. The CDR3 spells CASPDRASYNEQFF. The CDR3 bases are TGTGCCAGCCCGGACAGGGCATCCTACAATGAGCAGTTCTTC.

This chain connects TRBV5-1 to TRBJ1-1; a possible D gene is TRBD1 (6 bases). Deletions cut 4 bases from V and 5 bases from J, with 15 bases between. The CDR3 runs to 14 residues. The V gene's germline CDR1 is SGHRS and CDR2 YFSETQ. CDR3 region: CASSGGQPKTEAFF. The DNA for the CDR3 is TGCGCCAGCAGCGGAGGACAGCCTAAGACTGAAGCTTTCTTT.

V usage is TRBV5-1 and J usage is TRBJ2-2, with TRBD2 identical over 9 bases. CDR3 length: 14 amino acids. Germline loops: CDR1 SGHRS, CDR2 YFSETQ. V lost 4 bases and J lost 7; bases outside the gene matches: 5. The CDR3 DNA reads as TGCGCCAGCAGCGAGGGACTAGCAGTCGGGGAGCTGTTTTTT. As protein: CASSEGLAVGELFF.

This chain joins TRBV4-3 and TRBJ2-2, with D tentatively TRBD1 (5 bases). V lost 4 bases and J 1 base, leaving 7 bases between the germline ends. This CDR3 is built from 14 residues. Germline loops: CDR1 LGHNA, CDR2 YSLEER. The DNA of the CDR3 is TGCGCCAGCAGCCGAGACAGGAACACCGGGGAGCTGTTTTTT. This translates into CASSRDRNTGELFF.

The chain joins TRBV19 to TRBJ1-5; tentatively, D is TRBD1 (5 bases). This CDR3 spans 14 amino acids. The germline V and J ends were trimmed by 3 bases and 5 bases, with 11 bases remaining between them. CDR1 LNHDA and CDR2 SQIVND come from the germline V gene (reference sequence). The DNA of the CDR3 is TGTGCCAGTAGTATCTCAGGGAGGGATCAGCCCCAGCATTTT. Translated, it gives CASSISGRDQPQHF. Looking up the rest from reference TRBV19 and TRBJ1-5 gives the full variable domain: DGGITQSPKYLFRKEGQNVTLSCEQNLNHDAMYWYRQDPGQGLRLIYYSQIVNDFQKGDIAEGYSVSREKKESFPLTVTSAQKNPTAFYLCASSISGRDQPQHFGDGTRLSIL.

The CDR3 sequence: CASSLPGSAGNTIYF. DNA for the CDR3: TGTGCCAGCAGTCTACCCGGGTCCGCTGGAAACACCATATATTTT. The chain has TRBV28 and TRBJ1-3, with D hard to call. The V end lost 5 bases, the J end lost 2 bases, and 13 bases lay between the germline ends. The V gene's germline CDR1 is MDHEN and CDR2 SYDVKM. The CDR3 is 15 amino acids.

The chain couples TRBV7-2 to TRBJ2-5; 8 positions agree with TRBD2. Matching the DNA end better, TRBJ2-7 makes the J call doubtful. This CDR3 comprises 15 residues. Germline CDR1 is SGHTA and CDR2 is FQGNSA. The CDR3 is CASSLTGGMSYEQYF. For the CDR3, the DNA is TGTGCCAGCAGCCTAACGGGGGGGATGTCCTACGAGCAGTACTTC.

The chain joins TRBV5-8 to TRBJ2-7, with 8 positions matching TRBD1. The CDR3 contains 14 residues. Germline CDR1 and CDR2: SGHTS and YDEGEE. V shed 4 bases and J 0 bases; nucleotides not matched to a gene: 3. The CDR3 region has the DNA TGTGCCAGCAGCCGGACAGGGAGCTCCTACGAGCAGTACTTC. Its protein product is CASSRTGSSYEQYF.

Worth noting for this clone: Germline and junction disagree at one end, which may indicate a read error. This chain joins TRBV2 and TRBJ1-2; D remains ambiguous. Germline V CDR1 and CDR2: SNHLY, FYNNEI. This CDR3 is 12 amino acids long. The CDR3 region is CASSVLGAGCTF. The CDR3 nucleotides read TGTGCCAGCAGTGTTTTGGGTGCTGGCTGCACCTTC.

Worth noting for this clone: Additional DNA sequences in this sample encode the identical CDR3. This chain links TRBV7-9 with TRBJ1-2; 7 bases agree with TRBD1. The CDR3 sequence is 13 residues long. V lost 1 base and J lost 5; bases outside the gene matches: 1. Germline V CDR1 and CDR2: SEHNR, FQNEAQ (reference sequence). In DNA, the CDR3 is TGTGCCAGCAGCTTAGAGGGGGCGTATGGCTACACCTTC. It translates to CASSLEGAYGYTF.

This clone was detected once. The gene calls are TRBV6-5 and TRBJ1-1; possibly TRBD1 for D (6 bases). The CDR3 consists of 13 residues. V lost 2 bases and J 12 bases, leaving 16 bases between the germline ends. Germline CDR1 MNHEY, CDR2 SVGAGI. The CDR3 DNA follows: TGTGCCAGCAGTTACCCGGCGGGGGGCTCTCCTTTCTTT. Translation gives CASSYPAGGSPFF.

The J gene is TRBJ1-6, the V gene TRBV5-8; D is uncertain. This CDR3 has 18 residues. The germline gives CDR1 SGHTS, CDR2 YDEGEE. V was pared by 1 base and J by 1 base, with 15 bases between. CDR3: CASSLLKGLSSYNSPLHF. The DNA for the CDR3 is TGTGCCAGCAGCTTGTTGAAGGGTTTATCATCCTATAATTCACCCCTCCACTTT.

The chain uses TRBV18 and TRBJ1-2, with a weak D call TRBD1 (5 bases). There are 14 residues in the CDR3. Per germline, CDR1 KGHSH and CDR2 LQKENI. The V and J ends lost 2 bases and 7 bases respectively, with 14 bases between them. In DNA, the CDR3 is TGTGCCAGCTCACCAGGGGCCCAGGAGCGTGGCTACACCTTC. As protein: CASSPGAQERGYTF.

V usage is TRBV6-1 and J usage is TRBJ1-4; 10 positions agree with TRBD1. Losses at the gene ends were 6 bases for V and 7 bases for J; bases not matched to a gene: 8. CDR3 length: 15 residues. Germline CDR1 is MNHNS and CDR2 is SASEGT. CDR3 nucleotides: TGTGCCAGCAGAGCCGGGACAGGGGCGGGTGAAAAACTGTTTTTT. Protein product: CASRAGTGAGEKLFF.

The rearrangement uses TRBV7-2 and TRBJ1-1, with 9 bases fitting TRBD1. Germline loops: CDR1 SGHTA, CDR2 FQGNSA. V trimming: 10 bases; J trimming: 3 bases; junction bases outside the gene matches: 15. The CDR3 is 16 amino acids. The CDR3, as DNA: TGTGCCATCCGCTTCTCCTCCGACAGGGGGGACACTGAAGCTTTCTTT. This gives the protein CAIRFSSDRGDTEAFF.

This chain uses TRBV7-9 with TRBJ1-1; no definite D call. The CDR3 consists of 13 residues. V lost 2 bases and J 11 bases, leaving 15 bases between the germline ends. The V gene's germline CDR1 is SEHNR and CDR2 FQNEAQ (reference sequence). As DNA, the CDR3 is TGTGCCAGCAGCTTATACGGGGAGGGCCGGGCTTTCTTT. As protein: CASSLYGEGRAFF.

The V and J genes are TRBV5-1 and TRBJ1-1; TRBD1 matches at 7 bases. CDR3 length equals 15 residues. From germline, CDR1 is SGHRS and CDR2 YFSETQ. Trimming at V came to 0 bases and at J to 11 bases, leaving 13 bases not matched to a gene. CDR3 bases: TGCGCCAGCAGCTTGGGAGGGGGCGCCGGGTTAGGCGCTTTCTTT. Translated, it gives CASSLGGGAGLGAFF.

The chain has TRBV6-5 and TRBJ2-7, with no clear D. The CDR3 loop spans 14 amino acids. Trimming took off 2 bases at V and 1 base at J, with 9 bases between the two ends. CDR1 MNHEY and CDR2 SVGAGI come from the germline V gene. The chain's CDR3 is CASSYLGPSYEQYF. CDR3 in DNA: TGTGCCAGCAGTTACCTCGGACCATCCTACGAGCAGTACTTC.

The chain recombines TRBV12-5 with TRBJ1-6; D ambiguous. Trimming pared 7 bases from V and 13 bases from J, leaving 20 bases between. Germline V lookup: CDR1 LGHNT, CDR2 FRNRAP. The CDR3 length is 14 residues. CDR3 sequence: CASVSEAFKWPLHF. DNA of the CDR3: TGTGCTAGTGTTTCCGAGGCTTTCAAATGGCCCCTCCACTTT.

This clone was seen at least ten times. The V and J genes are TRBV6-5 and TRBJ1-5, with D unresolved. Germline V gives CDR1 MNHEY, CDR2 SVGAGI. There are 13 residues in the CDR3. Trimming stripped 5 bases from V and 11 bases from J, with 16 bases between. CDR3 DNA sequence: TGTGCCAGCAGTGAAGCCCCCCATGGAGCCCAGCATTTT. Residues: CASSEAPHGAQHF.

This clone was seen only a few times. V gene TRBV27 combines with J gene TRBJ2-7, with 8 bases matching TRBD1. Germline-derived CDR1 and CDR2 are MNHEY and SMNVEV (reference sequence). There are 15 residues in the CDR3. The trim removed 0 bases at V and 5 bases at J, leaving 6 bases unmatched. CDR3 sequence reads: CASSLSGRGLNEQYF. The CDR3 coding sequence is TGTGCCAGCAGTTTATCTGGCAGGGGGCTCAACGAGCAGTACTTC.